The T cell receptor (beta chain) under discussion was sequenced for a study of blood T cell repertoires in COVID-19. The overall study: Specimens from acute and convalescent COVID-19 originated in the United States, Italy and Spain.

Participants reported their clinical history, and cohort assignment relied on those reports. Assay: immunoSEQ multiplex PCR; the TCRdb copy retains only in-frame clones and omits some. The sample holds 340,000 or so clones, 80% to 90% seen once. Germline V CDR1 and CDR2: SGHTA, FQGTGA. V was clipped by 5 bases and J by 9 bases, with 16 bases between them. The CDR3 runs to 13 residues. The sample taken for sequencing was PBMCs or T cells enriched from blood (not recorded which). The TCR was taken from a middle-aged woman with acute COVID-19. This chain joins TRBV7-3 and TRBJ1-2, with D possibly TRBD1 on 5 matching bases. The CDR3 region has the DNA TGTGCCAGCAGCCTCAGGGACGGGGGAAGCTACACCTTC. This sequence encodes CASSLRDGGSYTF.